This T cell receptor (beta chain) was observed in a study of molecular identifiers for immune sequencing clone quantification. In the study overall: Five portions were made in replicates from RNA of 20,000 or 100,000 naive CD8 cells, and four underwent sequencing. Study-level results: Clones of above 20 RNA copies carried over 98% of effector molecules; in naive cells they carried under 1%.

Previously described methods and listed TCR primers produced bulk TCR libraries. TCRdb reanalysed the PCR reads using MiXCR and keeps one entry per CDR3 protein. The sample records about 330,000 distinct CDR3 sequences, roughly a quarter being singletons. The table lists this clonotype with many counts. Its antigen is still unknown. V lost 2 bases to trimming and J lost 0 bases; unmatched junction nucleotides: 6. The CDR3 is 18 residues long. Germline CDR1 reads SGHRS; CDR2 reads YFSETQ. Using a CD8+CD4-CCR7+CD45RA+ phenotype, naive CD8 T cells were sorted. The chain employs TRBV5-1 and TRBJ2-2; 11 bases are shared with TRBD1. The receptor comes from a human donor in good health. Some libraries in this study had Jurkat cell RNA spiked in. Sequencing was done on a sample of naive CD8+ T cells from blood, with Jurkat cell RNA spiked in. As for subset: FACS-sorted CD8+CD4-CCR7+CD45RA+ naive T cells. The CDR3 spells CASSLPGQGDPNTGELFF. As DNA, the CDR3 is TGCGCCAGCAGCTTACCGGGACAGGGGGACCCGAACACCGGGGAGCTGTTTTTT.